Listed below are T cell receptor beta chains from one sample, sequenced in a study of cytomegalovirus exposure and HLA in healthy donors. This table comes from immunoSEQ multiplex PCR, and its TCRdb copy is limited to in-frame clones, with some not included. The sample shows 110,000 or so clones, 65% to 75% of them seen only once. Source material: PBMCs. Source of these receptors: a woman aged 40 to 49 in good health and CMV-seropositive. CDR3s include the opening cysteine and the closing phenylalanine or tryptophan. A D gene is named only where the DNA matches it firmly. Clone size appears in some rows only: once, few, many, or a class for an expanded clone.

abundance	v_gene	j_gene	d_gene	CDR3aa	CDR3nt
.	TRBV15	TRBJ2-1	.	CATSTQGSYNEQFF	TGTGCCACCAGCACCCAGGGGTCCTACAATGAGCAGTTCTTC
few	TRBV5-1	TRBJ2-7	.	CASSLPGLKSSYEQYF	TGCGCCAGCAGCTTACCTGGGCTTAAGAGCTCCTACGAGCAGTACTTC
.	TRBV19	TRBJ2-7	.	CASSIVGHPSPYEQYF	TGTGCCAGTAGTATTGTGGGACATCCTAGCCCCTACGAGCAGTACTTC
once	TRBV30	TRBJ2-2	TRBD1	CAWVTGGPGELFF	TGTGCCTGGGTGACAGGGGGACCCGGGGAGCTGTTTTTT
few	TRBV15	TRBJ2-7	.	CATSRDGTQGTYEQYF	TGTGCCACCAGCAGAGACGGGACTCAAGGAACCTACGAGCAGTACTTC
.	TRBV28	TRBJ1-5	TRBD1	CASSLGDRGGNQPQHF	TGTGCCAGCAGTTTGGGGGACAGGGGCGGCAATCAGCCCCAGCATTTT
.	TRBV4-3	TRBJ2-7	TRBD1	CASSPGQEYEQYF	TGCGCCAGCAGCCCCGGACAGGAATACGAGCAGTACTTC
once	TRBV25-1	TRBJ2-3	TRBD2	CASSLAGGTDTQYF	TGTGCCAGCAGCCTAGCGGGGGGCACAGATACGCAGTATTTT
.	TRBV5-5	TRBJ2-1	TRBD2	CASSLDLAVYNERFF	TGTGCCAGCAGCTTGGACCTAGCGGTATACAATGAGCGGTTCTTC
.	TRBV7-8	TRBJ2-7	TRBD1	CASSLGDRRQYF	TGTGCCAGCAGCTTAGGGGACAGGCGGCAGTACTTC
.	TRBV30	TRBJ2-1	TRBD2	CACKREGYNEQFF	TGTGCCTGTAAGCGGGAGGGATACAATGAGCAGTTCTTC
.	TRBV5-1	TRBJ2-5	TRBD1	CASSPLRGKEETQYF	TGCGCCAGCAGCCCCCTCAGGGGGAAGGAGGAGACCCAGTACTTC
.	TRBV30	TRBJ1-4	TRBD1	CAWALGTGGAEKLFF	TGTGCCTGGGCTCTGGGGACAGGGGGCGCAGAAAAACTGTTTTTT
.	TRBV7-9	TRBJ2-7	.	CASSSPRRAGFYEQYF	TGTGCCAGCAGCTCCCCCCGAAGAGCGGGTTTCTACGAGCAGTACTTC
.	TRBV7-9	TRBJ2-3	TRBD2	CASSLGLAGKSTDTQYF	TGTGCCAGCAGCTTGGGACTAGCGGGAAAAAGCACAGATACGCAGTATTTT
.	TRBV5-6	TRBJ2-5	TRBD2	CASSLNLGLAGVETQYF	TGTGCCAGCAGCCTGAATTTGGGACTAGCGGGAGTGGAGACCCAGTACTTC
.	TRBV19	TRBJ1-2	TRBD1	CASSIVTGAGGYTF	TGTGCCAGTAGTATCGTGACAGGGGCGGGAGGCTACACCTTC
.	TRBV6-1	TRBJ1-2	TRBD1	CASSPGQTYGYTF	TGTGCCAGCAGCCCGGGACAGACCTATGGCTACACCTTC
few	TRBV11-2	TRBJ1-1	.	CASSSLRNTEAFF	TGTGCCAGCAGCTCCCTCCGGAACACTGAAGCTTTCTTT
.	TRBV27	TRBJ2-3	TRBD1	CASRRGDRVQYF	TGTGCCAGCAGGCGTGGGGACAGGGTTCAGTATTTT
once	TRBV14	TRBJ2-5	TRBD2	CASSHPYGRDQETQYF	TGTGCCAGCAGCCATCCATACGGGAGGGACCAAGAGACCCAGTACTTC
.	TRBV7-9	TRBJ1-1	TRBD1	CASSPDRGRLNTEAFF	TGTGCCAGCAGCCCCGACAGGGGGCGGCTGAACACTGAAGCTTTCTTT
.	TRBV12-5	TRBJ2-7	TRBD1	CASGLAMTGTYEQYF	TGTGCTAGTGGTTTGGCAATGACAGGGACCTACGAGCAGTACTTC
.	TRBV10-1	TRBJ2-5	TRBD1	CASSLLSTGGWWETQYF	TGCGCCAGCAGTCTTCTATCGACAGGGGGATGGTGGGAGACCCAGTACTTC
.	TRBV11-2	TRBJ2-3	TRBD2	CASSSRLAGGSSTDTQYF	TGTGCCAGCAGCTCTAGACTAGCGGGGGGCTCTAGCACAGATACGCAGTATTTT
.	TRBV11-3	TRBJ2-1	.	CASSLGSGGSSYNEQFF	TGTGCCAGCAGCTTAGGGTCCGGGGGAAGCTCCTACAATGAGCAGTTCTTC
few	TRBV7-2	TRBJ2-5	TRBD1	CASRRQAGGRETQYF	TGTGCCAGCAGACGTCAAGCAGGGGGAAGAGAGACCCAGTACTTC
.	TRBV27	TRBJ2-1	TRBD2	CASSFRSGRALGNEQFF	TGTGCCAGCAGTTTCCGTAGCGGGAGGGCCTTGGGGAATGAGCAGTTCTTC
.	TRBV19	TRBJ1-3	.	CASRHRGGDGNTIYF	TGTGCCAGTAGGCACCGAGGGGGAGATGGAAACACCATATATTTT
few	TRBV12-5	TRBJ2-1	.	CASGFSGVDEQFF	TGTGCTAGTGGTTTCTCGGGAGTGGATGAGCAGTTCTTC
once	TRBV30	TRBJ1-3	.	CAWSGDSSFSGNTIYF	TGTGCCTGGAGTGGTGACAGCTCTTTCTCTGGAAACACCATATATTTT
.	TRBV5-1	TRBJ1-1	TRBD1	CASSETGPTEAFF	TGCGCCAGCAGCGAGACAGGGCCCACTGAAGCTTTCTTT
few	TRBV4-1	TRBJ2-7	TRBD1	CASSHYRGRYEQYF	TGCGCCAGCAGCCACTACAGGGGCCGCTACGAGCAGTACTTC
once	TRBV7-9	TRBJ2-2	TRBD2	CSSSRWTSGIGTGELFF	TGTTCCAGCAGCCGTTGGACTAGCGGGATTGGAACCGGGGAGCTGTTTTTT
.	TRBV2	TRBJ2-7	.	CASSRRQYYEQYF	TGTGCCAGCAGTAGGAGGCAGTACTACGAGCAGTACTTC
.	TRBV5-1	TRBJ1-1	TRBD1	CASSLQGGPEAFF	TGCGCCAGCAGCTTACAGGGGGGCCCTGAAGCTTTCTTT
.	TRBV27	TRBJ1-3	.	CASSLNQGFSGNTIYF	TGTGCCAGCAGTTTAAATCAGGGATTCTCTGGAAACACCATATATTTT
.	TRBV14	TRBJ2-3	TRBD1	CTSSPWTGGADTQYF	TGTACCAGCAGCCCGTGGACAGGGGGGGCAGATACGCAGTATTTT
.	TRBV27	TRBJ2-2	TRBD1	CASRPDRDSGELFF	TGTGCCAGCAGACCTGACAGGGATTCCGGGGAGCTGTTTTTT
.	TRBV5-1	TRBJ1-3	TRBD1	CASSVTGVSSGNTIYF	TGCGCCAGCAGCGTGACAGGGGTGAGCTCTGGAAACACCATATATTTT
.	TRBV2	TRBJ2-5	.	CASSRSEPGKETQYF	TGTGCCAGCAGTCGATCAGAACCCGGGAAAGAGACCCAGTACTTC